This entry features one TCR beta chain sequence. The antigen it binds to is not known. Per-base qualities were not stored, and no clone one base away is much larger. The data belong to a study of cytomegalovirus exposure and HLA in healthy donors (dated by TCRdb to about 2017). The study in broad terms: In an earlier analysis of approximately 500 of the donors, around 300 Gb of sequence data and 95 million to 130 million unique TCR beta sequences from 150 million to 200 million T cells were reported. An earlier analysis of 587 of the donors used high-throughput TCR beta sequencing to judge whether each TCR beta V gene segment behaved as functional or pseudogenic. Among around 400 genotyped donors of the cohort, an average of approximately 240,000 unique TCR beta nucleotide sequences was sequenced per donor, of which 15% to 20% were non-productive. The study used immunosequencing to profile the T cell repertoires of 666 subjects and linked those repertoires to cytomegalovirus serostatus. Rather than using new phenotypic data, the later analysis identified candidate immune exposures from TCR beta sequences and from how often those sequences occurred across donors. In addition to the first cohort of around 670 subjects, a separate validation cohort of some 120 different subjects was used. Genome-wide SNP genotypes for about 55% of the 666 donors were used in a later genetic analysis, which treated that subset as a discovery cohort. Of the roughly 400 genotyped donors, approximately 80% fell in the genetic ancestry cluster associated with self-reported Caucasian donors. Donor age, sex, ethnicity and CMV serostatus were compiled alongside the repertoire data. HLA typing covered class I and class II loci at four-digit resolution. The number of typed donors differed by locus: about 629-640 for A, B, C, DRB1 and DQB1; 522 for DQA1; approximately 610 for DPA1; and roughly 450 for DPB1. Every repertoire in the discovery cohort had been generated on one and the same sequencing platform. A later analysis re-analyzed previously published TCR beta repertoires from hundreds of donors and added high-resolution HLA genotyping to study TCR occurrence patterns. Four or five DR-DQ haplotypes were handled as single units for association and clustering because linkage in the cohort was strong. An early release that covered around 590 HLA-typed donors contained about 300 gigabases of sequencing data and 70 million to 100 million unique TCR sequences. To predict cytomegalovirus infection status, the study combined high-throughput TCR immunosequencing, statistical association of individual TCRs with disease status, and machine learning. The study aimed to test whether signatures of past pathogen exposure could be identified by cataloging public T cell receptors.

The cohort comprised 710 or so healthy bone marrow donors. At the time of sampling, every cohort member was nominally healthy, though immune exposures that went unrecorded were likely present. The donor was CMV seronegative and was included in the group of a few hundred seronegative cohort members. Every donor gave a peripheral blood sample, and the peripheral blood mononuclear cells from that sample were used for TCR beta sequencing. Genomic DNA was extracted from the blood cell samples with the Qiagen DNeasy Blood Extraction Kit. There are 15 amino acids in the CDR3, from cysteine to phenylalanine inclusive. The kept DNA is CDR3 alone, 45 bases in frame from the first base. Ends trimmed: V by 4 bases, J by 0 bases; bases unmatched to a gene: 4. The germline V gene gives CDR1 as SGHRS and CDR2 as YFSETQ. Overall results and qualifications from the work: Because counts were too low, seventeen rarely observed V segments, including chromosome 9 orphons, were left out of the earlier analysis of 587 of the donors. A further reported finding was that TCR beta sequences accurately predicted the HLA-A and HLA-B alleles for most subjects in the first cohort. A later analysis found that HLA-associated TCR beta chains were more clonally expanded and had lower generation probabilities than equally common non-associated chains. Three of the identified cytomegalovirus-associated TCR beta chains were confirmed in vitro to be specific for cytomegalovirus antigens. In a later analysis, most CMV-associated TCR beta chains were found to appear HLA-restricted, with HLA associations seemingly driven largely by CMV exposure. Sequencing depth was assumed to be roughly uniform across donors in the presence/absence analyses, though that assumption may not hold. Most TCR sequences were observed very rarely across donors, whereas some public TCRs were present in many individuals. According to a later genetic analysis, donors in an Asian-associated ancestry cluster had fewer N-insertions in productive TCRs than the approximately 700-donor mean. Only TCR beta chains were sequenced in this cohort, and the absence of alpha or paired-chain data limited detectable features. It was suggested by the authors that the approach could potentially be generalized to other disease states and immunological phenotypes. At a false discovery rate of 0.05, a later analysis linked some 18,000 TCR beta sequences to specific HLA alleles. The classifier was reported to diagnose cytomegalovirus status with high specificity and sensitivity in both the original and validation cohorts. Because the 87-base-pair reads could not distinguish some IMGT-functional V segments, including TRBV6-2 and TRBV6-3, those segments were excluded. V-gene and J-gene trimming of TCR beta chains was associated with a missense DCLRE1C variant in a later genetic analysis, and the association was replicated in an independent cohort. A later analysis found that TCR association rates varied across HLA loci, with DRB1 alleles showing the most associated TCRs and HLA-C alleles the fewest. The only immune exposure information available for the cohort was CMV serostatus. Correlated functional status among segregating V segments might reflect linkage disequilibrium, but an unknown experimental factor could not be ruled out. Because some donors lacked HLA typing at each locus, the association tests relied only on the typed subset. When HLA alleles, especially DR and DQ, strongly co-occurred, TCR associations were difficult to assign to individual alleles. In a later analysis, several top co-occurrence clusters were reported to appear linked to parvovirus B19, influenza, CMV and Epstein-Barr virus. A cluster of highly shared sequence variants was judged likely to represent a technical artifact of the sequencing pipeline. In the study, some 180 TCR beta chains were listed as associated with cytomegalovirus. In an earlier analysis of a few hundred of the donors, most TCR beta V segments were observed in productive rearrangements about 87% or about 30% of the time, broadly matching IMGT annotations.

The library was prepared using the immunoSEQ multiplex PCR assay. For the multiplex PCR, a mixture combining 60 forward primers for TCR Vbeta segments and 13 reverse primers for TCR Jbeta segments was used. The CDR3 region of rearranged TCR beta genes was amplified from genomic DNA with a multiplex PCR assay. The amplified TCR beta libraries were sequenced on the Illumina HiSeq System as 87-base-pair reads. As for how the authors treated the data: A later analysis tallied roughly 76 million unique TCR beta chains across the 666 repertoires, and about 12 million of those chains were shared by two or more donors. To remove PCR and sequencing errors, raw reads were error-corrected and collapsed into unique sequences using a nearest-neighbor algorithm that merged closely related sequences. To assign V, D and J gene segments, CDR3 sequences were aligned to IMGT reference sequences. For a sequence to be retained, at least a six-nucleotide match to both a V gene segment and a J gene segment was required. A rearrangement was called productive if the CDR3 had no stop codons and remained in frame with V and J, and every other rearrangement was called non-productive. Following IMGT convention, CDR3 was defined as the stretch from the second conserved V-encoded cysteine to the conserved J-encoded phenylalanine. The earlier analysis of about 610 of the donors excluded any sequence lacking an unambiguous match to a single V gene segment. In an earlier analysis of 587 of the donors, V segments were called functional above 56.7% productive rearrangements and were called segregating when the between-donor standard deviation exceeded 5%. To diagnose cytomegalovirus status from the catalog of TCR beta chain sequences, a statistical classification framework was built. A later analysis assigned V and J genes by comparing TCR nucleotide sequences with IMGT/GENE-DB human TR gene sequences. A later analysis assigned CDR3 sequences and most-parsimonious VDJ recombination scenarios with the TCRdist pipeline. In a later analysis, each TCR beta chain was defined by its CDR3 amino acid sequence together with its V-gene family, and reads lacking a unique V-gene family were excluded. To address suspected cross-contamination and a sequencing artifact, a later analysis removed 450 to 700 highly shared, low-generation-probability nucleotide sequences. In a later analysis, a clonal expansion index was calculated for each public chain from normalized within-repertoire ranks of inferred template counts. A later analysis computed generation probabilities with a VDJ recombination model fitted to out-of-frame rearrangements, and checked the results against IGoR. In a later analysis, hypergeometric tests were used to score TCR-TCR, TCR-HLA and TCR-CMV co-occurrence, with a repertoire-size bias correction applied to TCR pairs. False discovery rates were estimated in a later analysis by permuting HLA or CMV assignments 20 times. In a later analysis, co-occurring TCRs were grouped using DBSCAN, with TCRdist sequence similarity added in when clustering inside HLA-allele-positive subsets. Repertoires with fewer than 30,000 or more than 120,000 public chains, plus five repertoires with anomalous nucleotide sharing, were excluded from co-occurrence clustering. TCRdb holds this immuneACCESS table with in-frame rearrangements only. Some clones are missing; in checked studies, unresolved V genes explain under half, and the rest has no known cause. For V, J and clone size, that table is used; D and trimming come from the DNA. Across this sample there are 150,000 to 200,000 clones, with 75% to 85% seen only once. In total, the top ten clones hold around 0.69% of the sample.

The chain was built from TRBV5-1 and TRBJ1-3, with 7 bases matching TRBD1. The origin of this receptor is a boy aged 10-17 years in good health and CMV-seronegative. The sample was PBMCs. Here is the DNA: TGCGCCAGCAGCCTTACAGGGGACTCTGGAAACACCATATATTTT. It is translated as CASSLTGDSGNTIYF.